A single sample gave rise to the 19 T cell receptor beta chains below, sequenced in a study of cytomegalovirus exposure and HLA in healthy donors. Researchers ran the PCR with 60 Vbeta and 13 Jbeta primers. The protocol was immunoSEQ multiplex PCR, while the TCRdb copy is restricted to in-frame clones and leaves out a portion. This table holds about 200,000 clones. The source material was PBMCs. Receptor source: a boy aged 5-17 years in good health and CMV-seronegative.

This chain joins TRBV6-1 and TRBJ1-1; D remains unclear. CDR1 MNHNS and CDR2 SASEGT come from the germline V gene. CDR3 length: 14 amino acids. V lost 10 bases, J lost 11 bases, and 26 bases lay in between. CDR3 coding DNA: TGTGCCATACACGCGGGTGAGGCCAGTTCTCGGGCTTTCTTT. Protein: CAIHAGEASSRAFF.

This chain connects TRBV15 to TRBJ1-1; 9 bases match TRBD1. After removal of 1 base from V and 9 bases from J, the junction contained 9 bases not matched to a gene. The CDR3 consists of 15 residues. Germline CDR1 reads LNHNV; CDR2 reads YYDKDF (reference sequence). The CDR3 DNA sequence: TGTGCCACCAGCAGAGGAACAGGGGGCGCCCTGAAAGCTTTCTTT. Translation gives CATSRGTGGALKAFF.

This rearrangement joins TRBV7-2 to TRBJ2-5; 12 nucleotides align to TRBD2. J was trimmed by 0 bases and V by 5 bases; bases with no gene match: 1. The germline gives CDR1 SGHTA, CDR2 FQGNSA. This CDR3 comprises 15 residues. CDR3 region: CASSRTSGNQETQYF. CDR3 in DNA: TGTGCCAGCAGCCGGACTAGCGGGAACCAAGAGACCCAGTACTTC.

To note about this clone: Other DNA sequences of this sample code for an identical CDR3. The chain is built from TRBV6-5 and TRBJ1-1; no clear D. V lost 0 bases and J lost 5, with 7 bases in between. Germline V lookup: CDR1 MNHEY, CDR2 SVGAGI. This CDR3 is built from 13 residues. CDR3 nucleotides: TGTGCCAGCAGTTACTCTGGAGGGACTGAAGCTTTCTTT. It is translated as CASSYSGGTEAFF.

V gene TRBV27 combines with J gene TRBJ1-5; D remains unclear. Germline assignment: CDR1 MNHEY and CDR2 SMNVEV (reference sequence). The CDR3 sequence is 14 residues long. V lost 3 bases and J 0 bases, leaving 6 bases between the germline ends. The CDR3 sequence: CASSFSGSNQPQHF. CDR3 bases: TGTGCCAGCAGTTTTTCGGGTAGCAATCAGCCCCAGCATTTT.

The V gene is TRBV9, the J gene TRBJ1-3, with D possibly TRBD1 on 5 matching bases. The V end lost 5 bases, the J end lost 4 bases, and 10 bases lay between the germline ends. The CDR3 is made up of 13 amino acids. Per germline, CDR1 SGDLS and CDR2 YYNGEE. The CDR3 loop is CASSQAGGNTIYF. Written as DNA, the CDR3 is TGTGCCAGCAGTCAGGCAGGGGGAAACACCATATATTTT.

This rearrangement joins TRBV5-6 to TRBJ2-2; 10 bases align to TRBD2. The CDR3 runs to 15 residues. V lost 5 bases, J lost 1 base, and 2 bases stayed unmatched. From germline, CDR1 is SGHDT and CDR2 YYEEEE. This chain's CDR3 is CASRLAGLNTGELFF. The CDR3 bases are TGTGCCAGCAGACTAGCGGGGTTGAACACCGGGGAGCTGTTTTTT.

V is TRBV5-6 and J is TRBJ2-7; TRBD1 matches at 8 bases. CDR1 SGHDT and CDR2 YYEEEE come from the germline V gene. The CDR3 has 14 amino acids. V shed 4 bases and J 3 bases; nucleotides not matched to a gene: 6. CDR3 nucleotides: TGTGCCAGCAGCCTAGGACAGGGATACTACGAGCAGTACTTC. It is translated as CASSLGQGYYEQYF.

The J gene is TRBJ1-1, the V gene TRBV30; 8 bases agree with TRBD1. Per germline, CDR1 GTSNPN and CDR2 SVGIG (reference sequence). The CDR3 spans 15 residues. V shed 4 bases and J 5 bases; nucleotides not matched to a gene: 12. CDR3 region: CAWTNLGQGKTEAFF. For the CDR3, the DNA is TGTGCCTGGACAAACCTAGGACAGGGCAAAACTGAAGCTTTCTTT.

The chain is built from TRBV10-2 and TRBJ2-5; 9 bases align to TRBD1. The CDR3 is 15 residues long. From germline, CDR1 is WSHSY and CDR2 SAAADI. Germline trimming cut 7 bases from V and 2 bases from J; bases unmatched to any gene: 8. CDR3 region: CASIGQGTAQETQYF. CDR3 sequence (DNA): TGCGCCAGCATAGGACAGGGGACCGCTCAAGAGACCCAGTACTTC.

This chain uses TRBV9 with TRBJ1-5; D uncertain. The CDR3 runs 13 residues. The V and J ends lost 2 bases and 5 bases respectively, with 8 bases between them. Per the germline V gene, CDR1 is SGDLS and CDR2 is YYNGEE. CDR3 sequence (DNA): TGTGCCAGCAGCGTCCAGGTGGATCAGCCCCAGCATTTT. Its protein is CASSVQVDQPQHF.

Here the CDR3 reads CASSPDQGTYEQYF. The CDR3 nucleotides read TGTGCCAGTAGTCCCGACCAGGGGACCTACGAGCAGTACTTC. J is TRBJ2-7 and V is TRBV19; D perhaps matches TRBD1 (6 bases). This CDR3 has 14 residues. Trimming cost V 5 bases and J 2 bases, with 13 bases left between them. CDR1 LNHDA and CDR2 SQIVND come from the germline V gene (reference sequence). Full variable domain (missing parts from reference TRBV19 and TRBJ2-7): DGGITQSPKYLFRKEGQNVTLSCEQNLNHDAMYWYRQDPGQGLRLIYYSQIVNDFQKGDIAEGYSVSREKKESFPLTVTSAQKNPTAFYLCASSPDQGTYEQYFGPGTRLTVT.

J is TRBJ1-3 and V is TRBV5-5, with a tentative D call TRBD1 (6 bases). This CDR3 contains 15 residues. The ends were cut back, 1 base at V and 2 bases at J, with 10 bases in the middle. Germline V gene lookup returns CDR1 SGHKS and CDR2 YYEKEE (reference sequence). The DNA of the CDR3 is TGTGCCAGCAGCTTGATACAGGGAGCTGGAAACACCATATATTTT. This codes for CASSLIQGAGNTIYF.

The chain employs TRBV7-9 and TRBJ2-7, with 9 nucleotides matching TRBD1. V lost 3 bases and J lost 2; bases outside the gene matches: 5. CDR1 is SEHNR, CDR2 FQNEAQ, per germline (reference sequence). This CDR3 has 15 amino acids. The CDR3 protein is CASSFGQGLPYEQYF. CDR3 DNA: TGTGCCAGCAGCTTCGGACAGGGGTTACCCTACGAGCAGTACTTC. Full variable domain (outside the CDR3, taken from reference TRBV7-9 and TRBJ2-7): DTGVSQNPRHKITKRGQNVTFRCDPISEHNRLYWYRQTLGQGPEFLTYFQNEAQLEKSRLLSDRFSAERPKGSFSTLEIQRTEQGDSAMYLCASSFGQGLPYEQYFGPGTRLTVT.

The CDR3 DNA reads TGTGCCAGCAGGGGGGCAAAGCGGGGCTCCTACAATGAGCAGTTCTTC. It encodes CASRGAKRGSYNEQFF. The V gene is TRBV27, the J gene TRBJ2-1; D is perhaps TRBD2 (7 bases). Germline assignment: CDR1 MNHEY and CDR2 SMNVEV (reference sequence). The CDR3 is 16 amino acids. Deletions cut 6 bases from V and 0 bases from J, with 15 bases between.

The chain links TRBV2 to TRBJ1-5; 10 bases are shared with TRBD1. V lost 0 bases, J lost 3 bases, and 14 bases stayed unmatched. Germline V gene lookup returns CDR1 SNHLY and CDR2 FYNNEI. This CDR3 has 20 amino acids. CDR3 sequence (DNA): TGTGCCAGCAGTGAAGCTCAGGGACAGGGGAGTATTCGGAACAATCAGCCCCAGCATTTT. Encoded protein: CASSEAQGQGSIRNNQPQHF.

J is TRBJ2-7 and V is TRBV6-6; 7 bases are shared with TRBD1. V dropped 7 bases and J dropped 2; count of bases not matched to a gene: 11. Looked up from germline, CDR1 is MNHNY and CDR2 is SVGAGI (reference sequence). The CDR3 contains 15 residues. In nucleotides, the CDR3 is TGTGCCAGCACCGGGTTGAGGGGGCCGGCCTACGAGCAGTACTTC. Translation gives CASTGLRGPAYEQYF.

The rearrangement joins TRBV28 to TRBJ2-1, with D maybe TRBD2 (6 bases). The CDR3 sequence is 15 residues long. The germline CDR1 and CDR2 sequences are MDHEN and SYDVKM. Between the trimmed V and J ends, which lost 3 bases and 0 bases, there was a span of 9 bases. CDR3 sequence: CASSFGGSSYNEQFF. The CDR3 DNA follows: TGTGCCAGCAGTTTTGGGGGGAGCTCCTACAATGAGCAGTTCTTC.

This chain links TRBV5-5 with TRBJ1-4; maybe TRBD1 (6 bases). This CDR3 has 14 amino acids. V lost 3 bases to trimming and J lost 7 bases, with 13 bases between them. CDR1 and CDR2 (germline): SGHKS, YYEKEE (reference sequence). CDR3 protein: CASSSSGVSEKLFF. The DNA for the CDR3 is TGTGCCAGCAGCTCGTCAGGGGTTTCTGAAAAACTGTTTTTT.